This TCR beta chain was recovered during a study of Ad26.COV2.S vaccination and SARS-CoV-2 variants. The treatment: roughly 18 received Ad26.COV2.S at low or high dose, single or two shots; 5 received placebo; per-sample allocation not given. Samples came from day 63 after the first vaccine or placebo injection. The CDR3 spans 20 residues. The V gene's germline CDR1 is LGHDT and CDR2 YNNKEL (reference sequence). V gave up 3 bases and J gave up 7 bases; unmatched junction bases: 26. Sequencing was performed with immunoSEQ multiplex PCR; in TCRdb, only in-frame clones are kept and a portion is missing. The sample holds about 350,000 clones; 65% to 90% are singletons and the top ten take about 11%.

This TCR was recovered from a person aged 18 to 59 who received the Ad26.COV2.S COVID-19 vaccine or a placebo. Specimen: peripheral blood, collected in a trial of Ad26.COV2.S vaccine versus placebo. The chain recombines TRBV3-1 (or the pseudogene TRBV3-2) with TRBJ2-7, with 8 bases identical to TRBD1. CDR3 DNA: TGTGCCAGCAGCCATCCCTTCAGGGGGCGCAGCGGCCCTCCCCGAGGGGAGCAGTACTTC. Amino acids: CASSHPFRGRSGPPRGEQYF.